The clone carrying this T cell receptor (beta chain) turned up a few times. What it binds is unknown. The data are from a study of OX40 agonist ivuxolimab in advanced cancers. Study-level background: Eligibility rules accepted prior anti-PD-1, anti-PD-L1 or anti-CTLA-4 therapy, and 35% to 40% had some.

Study-level results: CD4+ and CD8+ blood T cells expanded clonally by week 6 at 0.1 to 3.0 mg/kg.

Produced via immunoSEQ multiplex PCR; TCRdb's table is partial and in-frame only. The repertoire holds 20,000 to 25,000 clones, with more than 75% as singletons. It was autoimmune disease history or systemic immunosuppression that excluded patients. V shed 5 bases and J shed 6 bases, with 15 bases lying between them. Per germline, CDR1 SGHDT and CDR2 YYEEEE. This CDR3 has 13 residues. This sequence joins TRBV5-6 and TRBJ2-7; possible D gene TRBD2, 6 bases. The sequence came from an adult with an advanced solid tumor such as melanoma, head and neck, liver or kidney cancer. The material was CD4+ or CD8+ T cells sorted from blood, obtained in a trial of the OX40 agonist ivuxolimab. The CDR3, as DNA: TGTGCCAGCAGGTTGTGGGGGGTTCTCGAGCAGTACTTC. Translation gives CASRLWGVLEQYF.